This T cell receptor beta chain was profiled in a study of response to subunit inactivated influenza vaccine. In TCRdb, the RT-PCR reads were re-called with MiXCR into one record per CDR3 protein. This repertoire shows about 480,000 distinct CDR3 sequences, roughly 9.7% found once; its top ten account for 9.5% to 15%. Whole-study results and caveats: After each seasonal influenza vaccination, few new T cells are recruited, the authors suggested.

This clonotype was observed a few times. What it recognizes is unknown. Germline V gives CDR1 MNHEY, CDR2 SMNVEV (reference sequence). The trim removed 6 bases at V and 7 bases at J, leaving 10 bases unmatched. The CDR3 has 15 amino acids. The rearrangement joins TRBV27 to TRBJ1-5; 9 nucleotides agree with TRBD1. The receptor's source is a man in his fifties or sixties who received an inactivated influenza vaccine. Material: PBMCs from blood, obtained 45 days after vaccination. CDR3 nucleotide sequence: TGTGCCAGCAGCATGGGACAGGGATATGGACAGCCCCAGCATTTT. This gives the protein CASSMGQGYGQPQHF.